The 23 T cell receptor beta chains presented below share a single source sample, sequenced in a study of T cell responses to AZD1222 COVID-19 vaccine. Profiling relied on immunoSEQ multiplex PCR, and the TCRdb table lists in-frame clones only, not all of them. The data show about 25,000 clones, around 90% seen once. Sample: peripheral blood, taken 28 days after the second AZD1222 dose. The receptors here all came from an adult who received the AZD1222 COVID-19 vaccine.

V and J are TRBV10-3 and TRBJ2-7, with a tentative D call TRBD2 (6 bases). Per germline, CDR1 ENHRY and CDR2 SYGVKD. V was cut by 5 bases and J by 3 bases, with 14 bases left in between. The CDR3 is 14 residues long. The CDR3 loop is CAISTGLPLYEQYF. CDR3 nucleotide sequence: TGTGCCATCAGTACTGGACTACCCCTCTACGAGCAGTACTTC.

The chain links TRBV5-6 to TRBJ2-2, with TRBD1 matching over 7 bases. The length of the CDR3 is 16 residues. CDR1 is SGHDT and CDR2 is YYEEEE in the germline V gene. Trimming removed 0 bases from V and 7 bases from J; junction bases left unmatched: 9. Written as DNA, the CDR3 is TGTGCCAGCAGCTTGGTAATAGGGGGCGCGATCGGGGAGCTGTTTTTT. Encoded protein: CASSLVIGGAIGELFF.

The chain joins TRBV5-4 to TRBJ2-2; TRBD1 matches 11 bases. CDR1 is SGHNT and CDR2 is YYREEE in the germline V gene (reference sequence). This CDR3 contains 16 residues. The J segment lost 5 bases and the V segment lost 4 bases, leaving 7 bases of the junction unmatched. The CDR3 is CASSNWGDRGTGELFF. In nucleotides, the CDR3 is TGTGCCAGCAGCAATTGGGGGGACAGGGGGACCGGGGAGCTGTTTTTT.

The CDR3 spells CASSFPLGHHNQPQHF. Here the CDR3 DNA reads TGTGCCAGCAGTTTTCCGTTGGGACACCACAATCAGCCCCAGCATTTT. V is TRBV28 and J is TRBJ1-5, with a weak D call TRBD1 (6 bases). The V and J ends lost 3 bases and 3 bases respectively, with 15 bases between them. Germline CDR1 reads MDHEN; CDR2 reads SYDVKM. The CDR3 is 16 amino acids.

This clone has more than one count but fewer than ten. The rearrangement uses TRBV9 and TRBJ1-5; D might be TRBD1 (5 bases). V gave up 4 bases and J gave up 6 bases, with 20 bases separating them. The CDR3 totals 16 residues. Germline CDR1 reads SGDLS; CDR2 reads YYNGEE. CDR3 bases: TGTGCCAGCAGCCCGGGGACCGCGGTAGGAGGTCAGCCCCAGCATTTT. This gives the protein CASSPGTAVGGQPQHF.

The V gene is TRBV18, the J gene TRBJ2-1; D unclear. Germline CDR1 KGHSH, CDR2 LQKENI. Deletions cut 0 bases from V and 3 bases from J, with 3 bases between. The CDR3 is made up of 13 amino acids. The CDR3 protein is CASSPPSYNEQFF. CDR3 nucleotide sequence: TGTGCCAGCTCACCACCCAGCTACAATGAGCAGTTCTTC.

This chain uses TRBV6-6 with TRBJ1-5; D is unresolved. Germline CDR1 is MNHNY and CDR2 is SVGAGI (reference sequence). This CDR3 has 16 amino acids. V was trimmed by 4 bases and J by 5 bases, leaving 18 bases between them. The CDR3 is CASSFGAFRGDQPQHF. The CDR3 nucleotides read TGTGCCAGCAGTTTTGGCGCTTTTCGTGGGGATCAGCCCCAGCATTTT.

The chain uses TRBV15 and TRBJ1-4; 8 bases align to TRBD1. The trim removed 6 bases at V and 5 bases at J, leaving 5 bases unmatched. The CDR3 is 14 amino acids. Germline V gives CDR1 LNHNV, CDR2 YYDKDF (reference sequence). The CDR3, as DNA: TGTGCCACCAGACAGGACAGGGCAAATGAAAAACTGTTTTTT. This sequence encodes CATRQDRANEKLFF.

The V call is TRBV27, the J call TRBJ2-7; D not resolved. The V gene's germline CDR1 is MNHEY and CDR2 SMNVEV (reference sequence). The V end was cut by 5 bases, the J end by 4 bases, with 12 bases between. CDR3 length: 13 residues. This chain's CDR3 is CASSPAPFYEQYF. In DNA form, the CDR3 reads TGTGCCAGCAGTCCGGCACCCTTTTACGAGCAGTACTTC.

The V gene is TRBV29-1, the J gene TRBJ2-1; 7 nucleotides match TRBD2. CDR3 length: 14 amino acids. V lost 1 base, J lost 9 bases, and 9 bases stayed unmatched. Germline CDR1 and CDR2: SQVTM and ANQGSEA. In nucleotides, the CDR3 is TGCAGCGTTGAAGCCGGGACTAACTCGGGTGAGCAGTTCTTC. It codes for CSVEAGTNSGEQFF.

This clone occurred a few times. The V and J genes are TRBV30 and TRBJ2-3; 7 bases line up with TRBD1. Per germline, CDR1 GTSNPN and CDR2 SVGIG (reference sequence). With V trimmed by 3 bases and J by 1 base, 7 bases remained unmatched. The CDR3 sequence is 15 residues long. In DNA, the CDR3 is TGTGCCTGGAGGCGAAGGGACAGACGCACAGATACGCAGTATTTT. Protein product: CAWRRRDRRTDTQYF.

This chain connects TRBV30 to TRBJ2-1; 9 bases are shared with TRBD2. This CDR3 spans 18 amino acids. CDR1 and CDR2 (germline): GTSNPN, SVGIG (reference sequence). V lost 3 bases and J lost 6; bases outside the gene matches: 18. This chain's CDR3 is CAWRPLTPGTSSPNEQFF. CDR3 coding DNA: TGTGCCTGGAGACCGCTTACTCCCGGGACTAGCTCACCCAATGAGCAGTTCTTC.

The CDR3 loop reads CASSQDYGVLYTEAFF. DNA for the CDR3: TGTGCCAGCAGCCAAGATTACGGGGTATTGTACACTGAAGCTTTCTTT. The V call is TRBV3-1 (or the pseudogene TRBV3-2), the J call TRBJ1-1; D remains unclear. This CDR3 region has 16 residues. V gave up 0 bases and J gave up 3 bases, with 14 bases separating them. Germline V gene sequence: CDR1 LGHDT, CDR2 YNNKEL (reference sequence).

Only one count was recorded for this clone. The V call is TRBV7-2, the J call TRBJ1-6; weak D call: TRBD1 (5 bases). The CDR3 runs to 16 residues. Germline V gene lookup returns CDR1 SGHTA and CDR2 FQGNSA. V lost 2 bases and J 6 bases, leaving 14 bases between the germline ends. The CDR3: CASSLRRTGANSPLHF. In DNA form, the CDR3 reads TGTGCCAGCAGCTTACGTCGTACCGGGGCTAATTCACCCCTCCACTTT.

This clone was counted between two and nine times. This chain uses TRBV28 with TRBJ1-2, with 8 bases identical to TRBD1. Germline CDR1 is MDHEN and CDR2 is SYDVKM. The CDR3 has 15 amino acids. V trimming: 1 base; J trimming: 4 bases; junction bases outside the gene matches: 5. The CDR3 coding sequence is TGTGCCAGCAGTTTATCTCCAGGGGGCGTCTATGGCTACACCTTC. It specifies CASSLSPGGVYGYTF.

CDR3 region: CAIRGEEAGNRNEQFF. CDR3 coding DNA: TGTGCCATCAGGGGGGAGGAGGCGGGGAATCGGAATGAGCAGTTCTTC. This chain joins TRBV10-3 and TRBJ2-1; tentatively, D is TRBD2 (6 bases). This CDR3 region has 16 residues. In germline, CDR1 is ENHRY, CDR2 SYGVKD. Between the trimmed V and J ends, which lost 6 bases and 7 bases, there was a span of 22 bases.

V gene TRBV5-1 combines with J gene TRBJ2-2; the D gene is possibly TRBD1 (6 bases). V shed 1 base and J shed 5 bases, with 6 bases lying between them. This CDR3 comprises 13 residues. Germline CDR1 reads SGHRS; CDR2 reads YFSETQ. The CDR3 loop is CASSLQGTGELFF. The CDR3 region has the DNA TGCGCCAGCAGCTTGCAGGGGACCGGGGAGCTGTTTTTT. The full variable domain, completed using reference TRBV5-1 and TRBJ2-2, is KAGVTQTPRYLIKTRGQQVTLSCSPISGHRSVSWYQQTPGQGLQFLFEYFSETQRNKGNFPGRFSGRQFSNSRSEMNVSTLELGDSALYLCASSLQGTGELFFGEGSRLTVL.

This chain links TRBV7-2 with TRBJ2-3; D gene ambiguous. CDR3 length: 14 amino acids. Germline CDR1 reads SGHTA; CDR2 reads FQGNSA. V lost 1 base to trimming and J lost 3 bases, with 8 bases between them. CDR3 residues: CASSLDFRTDTQYF. CDR3 nucleotides: TGTGCCAGCAGCTTAGATTTCCGGACAGATACGCAGTATTTT.

The chain links TRBV29-1 to TRBJ2-1, with 12 bases fitting TRBD2. Losses at the gene ends were 7 bases for V and 9 bases for J; bases not matched to a gene: 10. The CDR3 has 14 residues. Germline CDR1 and CDR2: SQVTM and ANQGSEA. The CDR3 region has the DNA TGCAGCGGTGGTCGACTAGCGGGAGCTGTTGAGCAGTTCTTC. It codes for CSGGRLAGAVEQFF.

This chain joins TRBV24-1 and TRBJ1-4; D possibly corresponds to TRBD1 (6 bases). Deletions cut 8 bases from V and 8 bases from J, with 14 bases between. The germline gives CDR1 KGHDR, CDR2 SFDVKD. The CDR3 sequence is 13 residues long. CDR3 DNA sequence: TGTGCCACCATCCAGGGGCGGGAAGAAAAACTGTTTTTT. It codes for CATIQGREEKLFF.

The rearrangement uses TRBV6-5 and TRBJ1-6; the D gene is possibly TRBD1 (6 bases). The CDR3 length is 15 residues. CDR1 is MNHEY and CDR2 is SVGAGI in the germline V gene. With 2 bases removed from V and 7 bases from J, the gap between germline ends came to 12 bases. CDR3 residues: CASSYGGQGNSPLHF. The CDR3 DNA reads as TGTGCCAGCAGTTACGGGGGGCAGGGAAATTCACCCCTCCACTTT.

The chain couples TRBV11-3 to TRBJ2-1; D remains ambiguous. Trimming pared 0 bases from V and 3 bases from J, leaving 9 bases between. Germline V lookup: CDR1 SGHNT, CDR2 YENEEA. The CDR3 runs to 15 residues. The CDR3 DNA follows: TGTGCCAGCAGCTTAGAGACGTTCGGCTACAATGAGCAGTTCTTC. Translated: CASSLETFGYNEQFF.

This chain links TRBV28 with TRBJ2-7; D gene unclear. This CDR3 spans 11 amino acids. Germline loops: CDR1 MDHEN, CDR2 SYDVKM. V was trimmed by 4 bases and J by 2 bases, leaving 3 bases between them. For the CDR3, the DNA is TGTGCCAGCAGTTCAACCTACGAGCAGTACTTC. Translated: CASSSTYEQYF.